The sequence of this TCR beta chain was determined in a study of shared clonotypes between healthy human individuals. On the study more broadly: The study enrolled two women and a few men aged 18 to 49. General study findings and limits: Limited genetic and exposure-history diversity came from having few donors. Clonotypes which were not shared had lower generation probabilities than clonotypes that all four donors shared.

This clone was detected only once. Its antigen remains unknown. Trimming stripped 2 bases from V and 0 bases from J, with 8 bases between. CDR3 length: 15 amino acids. Germline V gene lookup returns CDR1 SEHNR and CDR2 FQNEAQ (reference sequence). Splitting of each subset's genomic DNA was done evenly across several immunoSEQ plates. Sequencing used immunoSEQ multiplex PCR; TCRdb keeps in-frame clones, though not all of them. The sample holds 2 million to 2.5 million clones; roughly 92% are singletons and the top ten take 0.37%. The sequencing sample was made of naive CD4+ T cells from PBMCs. The subset is: CD45RA+ positively selected. This clonotype was obtained from a man in his late teens or twenties in good health. Some clones in this sample may be carry-over from other donors' samples. V is TRBV7-9 and J is TRBJ1-5; D is undetermined. The CDR3 DNA reads as TGTGCCAGCAGCTTATTTCAGACTAGCAATCAGCCCCAGCATTTT. It translates to CASSLFQTSNQPQHF.